The 30 T cell receptor beta chains given below trace back to one sample, sequenced in a study of cytomegalovirus exposure and HLA in healthy donors. This PCR relied on a set of 60 Vbeta primers and 13 Jbeta primers. Libraries were prepared by immunoSEQ multiplex PCR; TCRdb keeps only in-frame clonotypes and omits some of them. The sample consists of 180,000 or so clones, roughly 85% of them appearing once. The material sequenced was PBMCs. These TCRs come from a man aged 40-55 years in good health and CMV-seropositive.

The V call is TRBV2, the J call TRBJ1-3; D uncertain. The germline V and J ends were trimmed by 6 bases and 4 bases, with 7 bases remaining between them. This CDR3 spans 12 amino acids. Germline loops: CDR1 SNHLY, CDR2 FYNNEI. The CDR3 coding sequence is TGTGCCAGCAGCACAACAGGAAACACCATATATTTT. Translating gives CASSTTGNTIYF. The full variable domain, completed using reference TRBV2 and TRBJ1-3, is EPEVTQTPSHQVTQMGQEVILRCVPISNHLYFYWYRQILGQKVEFLVSFYNNEISEKSEIFDDQFSVERPDGSNFTLKIRSTKLEDSAMYFCASSTTGNTIYFGEGSWLTVV.

J is TRBJ2-3 and V is TRBV7-3; TRBD2 might be the D (5 bases). CDR3 length: 13 amino acids. Germline V gives CDR1 SGHTA, CDR2 FQGTGA. Trimming left V 5 bases short and J 4 bases short, with 10 bases between. The DNA of the CDR3 is TGTGCCAGCAGCCCAAGGCGGGCAGATACGCAGTATTTT. It translates to CASSPRRADTQYF.

V is TRBV10-1 and J is TRBJ1-1; D not resolved. The CDR3 totals 14 residues. Trimming pared 2 bases from V and 6 bases from J, leaving 13 bases between. Germline V lookup: CDR1 WNHNN, CDR2 SYGVQD (reference sequence). The CDR3 sequence is CASSEGPGSPEAFF. In nucleotides, the CDR3 is TGCGCCAGCAGTGAGGGACCGGGGTCTCCTGAAGCTTTCTTT.

This chain joins TRBV30 and TRBJ2-7; 7 bases align to TRBD2. V gave up 7 bases and J gave up 6 bases; unmatched junction bases: 15. This CDR3 spans 14 amino acids. CDR1 and CDR2 (germline): GTSNPN, SVGIG (reference sequence). The chain's CDR3 is CAYRPWTSEVEQYF. The CDR3 coding sequence is TGTGCCTATCGCCCCTGGACTAGTGAAGTCGAGCAGTACTTC.

This clone turned up a few times. The rearrangement links TRBV15 to TRBJ2-7, with 9 bases aligning to TRBD1. This CDR3 region has 16 residues. The germline CDR1 and CDR2 sequences are LNHNV and YYDKDF (reference sequence). Trimming removed 3 bases from V and 0 bases from J; junction bases left unmatched: 6. The CDR3 region has the DNA TGTGCCACCAGCAGGGGTGGACAGGGGAGCTCCTACGAGCAGTACTTC. It codes for CATSRGGQGSSYEQYF.

The V and J genes are TRBV28 and TRBJ2-5; 10 nucleotides match TRBD1. The closer fit of TRBJ2-7 to the DNA end suggests the J call may be wrong. The CDR3 consists of 15 residues. Looked up from germline, CDR1 is MDHEN and CDR2 is SYDVKM. The CDR3 loop is CASSFADRGRNEQYF. The CDR3 DNA reads TGTGCCAGCAGTTTTGCTGACAGGGGGCGAAACGAGCAGTACTTC.

This clone has a single count. The chain combines TRBV5-1 with TRBJ1-3, with D hard to call. V was clipped by 1 base and J by 4 bases, with 6 bases between them. The CDR3 contains 13 residues. In germline, CDR1 is SGHRS, CDR2 YFSETQ. CDR3 residues: CASSLSPGNTIYF. Written as DNA, the CDR3 is TGCGCCAGCAGCTTGAGCCCAGGAAACACCATATATTTT.

This chain uses TRBV18 with TRBJ2-5, with D unclear. Matching the DNA end better, TRBJ2-7 makes the J call doubtful. CDR3 size: 10 residues. Per the germline V gene, CDR1 is KGHSH and CDR2 is LQKENI. The CDR3 nucleotides read TGTGCCAGCTCACCCTACGAGCAGTACTTC. Residues: CASSPYEQYF.

The CDR3 reads CAIGMDTSYEQYF. In DNA form, the CDR3 reads TGTGCCATTGGGATGGACACCTCCTACGAGCAGTACTTC. The J gene is TRBJ2-5, the V gene TRBV10-3; weak D call: TRBD1 (5 bases). The DNA matches TRBJ2-7 better at its end, which makes the J call doubtful. This CDR3 has 13 residues. CDR1 is ENHRY and CDR2 is SYGVKD in the germline V gene.

This chain joins TRBV9 and TRBJ2-1; 14 bases fit TRBD2. V was pared by 4 bases and J by 0 bases, with 6 bases of the junction left unmatched. The CDR3 length is 18 residues. Germline loops: CDR1 SGDLS, CDR2 YYNGEE. Here the CDR3 reads CASSFGTSGSVSYNEQFF. The CDR3, as DNA: TGTGCCAGCAGCTTCGGGACTAGCGGGAGTGTCTCCTACAATGAGCAGTTCTTC.

The genes are TRBV9 and TRBJ1-1; D not certain. V lost 3 bases to trimming and J lost 5 bases, with 11 bases between them. This CDR3 has 13 amino acids. Germline CDR1 reads SGDLS; CDR2 reads YYNGEE. The CDR3: CASSAGLGTEAFF. CDR3 nucleotide sequence: TGTGCCAGCAGCGCTGGACTTGGGACTGAAGCTTTCTTT.

The chain is built from TRBV30 and TRBJ1-1; D is unclear. Trimming cost V 5 bases and J 0 bases, with 10 bases left between them. CDR1 and CDR2 from the germline V gene are GTSNPN and SVGIG (reference sequence). The CDR3 totals 13 residues. CDR3 DNA sequence: TGTGCCTGGGACCAGAGGATGAACACTGAAGCTTTCTTT. Translation: CAWDQRMNTEAFF.

The chain combines TRBV6-5 with TRBJ2-7; 9 bases align to TRBD2. Germline V CDR1 and CDR2: MNHEY, SVGAGI. This CDR3 is built from 16 residues. The trim removed 4 bases at V and 7 bases at J, leaving 14 bases unmatched. The CDR3 nucleotides read TGTGCCAGCAGTTCCCAGACTAGCGGCTTCTTGGGGGAGCAGTACTTC. Its translation is CASSSQTSGFLGEQYF.

DNA for the CDR3: TGTGCCAGCAGTCCCCTAGCGGGAGAGGGGAAGACCCAGTACTTC. This gives the protein CASSPLAGEGKTQYF. The chain joins TRBV2 to TRBJ2-5, with TRBD2 matching 10 bases. In germline, CDR1 is SNHLY, CDR2 FYNNEI. Trimming removed 5 bases from V and 6 bases from J; junction bases left unmatched: 9. The CDR3 is 15 residues long.

The chain combines TRBV27 with TRBJ2-7; tentative D call: TRBD2 (6 bases). CDR1 MNHEY and CDR2 SMNVEV come from the germline V gene (reference sequence). This CDR3 region has 14 residues. V was cut by 5 bases and J by 3 bases, with 14 bases left in between. The CDR3 loop reads CASSDWGDGYEQYF. The CDR3 bases are TGTGCCAGCAGTGATTGGGGGGACGGCTACGAGCAGTACTTC.

The V and J genes are TRBV5-1 and TRBJ2-1; 9 bases are shared with TRBD1. The trim removed 0 bases at V and 9 bases at J, leaving 7 bases unmatched. Germline V gene lookup returns CDR1 SGHRS and CDR2 YFSETQ. There are 15 residues in the CDR3. The CDR3 spells CASSLDGTGNGEQFF. CDR3 nucleotide sequence: TGCGCCAGCAGCTTGGATGGGACAGGGAACGGTGAGCAGTTCTTC.

The chain is built from TRBV5-6 and TRBJ1-2, with D maybe TRBD1 (5 bases). In germline, CDR1 is SGHDT, CDR2 YYEEEE. The CDR3 is 13 amino acids. Deletions cut 6 bases from V and 6 bases from J, with 15 bases between. The DNA of the CDR3 is TGTGCCAGCATCCTCCTGGGGCAGGATGGCTACACCTTC. Translated, it gives CASILLGQDGYTF.

The chain uses TRBV5-1 and TRBJ1-1; a weak D match, TRBD1 (5 bases). The CDR3 has 16 amino acids. From germline, CDR1 is SGHRS and CDR2 YFSETQ. V was cut by 4 bases and J by 4 bases, with 20 bases left in between. CDR3 protein: CASSPSPPGMGTEAFF. The DNA of the CDR3 is TGCGCCAGCAGCCCGTCCCCGCCAGGGATGGGCACTGAAGCTTTCTTT. The whole variable domain, remainder taken from reference TRBV5-1 and TRBJ1-1, is KAGVTQTPRYLIKTRGQQVTLSCSPISGHRSVSWYQQTPGQGLQFLFEYFSETQRNKGNFPGRFSGRQFSNSRSEMNVSTLELGDSALYLCASSPSPPGMGTEAFFGQGTRLTVV.

For this clone: In the same sample, other DNA sequences code for this CDR3. The chain employs TRBV19 and TRBJ1-2; D possibly corresponds to TRBD1 (5 bases). Germline lookup yields CDR1 LNHDA and CDR2 SQIVND (reference sequence). The CDR3 contains 13 residues. Trimming took off 3 bases at V and 2 bases at J, with 7 bases between the two ends. For the CDR3, the DNA is TGTGCCAGTAGTATCAAGGGGAACTATGGCTACACCTTC. This encodes CASSIKGNYGYTF.

The chain couples TRBV5-1 to TRBJ2-6; no clear D gene. V was pared by 1 base and J by 2 bases, with 7 bases between. Germline V gene lookup returns CDR1 SGHRS and CDR2 YFSETQ. This CDR3 is built from 15 residues. The CDR3 nucleotides are TGCGCCAGCAGCTTGTCACAGCCTGGGGCCAACGTCCTGACTTTC. Protein product: CASSLSQPGANVLTF.

The chain carries TRBV4-1 and TRBJ2-1, with 10 bases fitting TRBD2. V gave up 3 bases and J gave up 5 bases; unmatched junction bases: 10. This CDR3 has 17 amino acids. Germline values: CDR1 MGHRA, CDR2 YSYEKL. CDR3 coding DNA: TGCGCCAGCAGCCACCTCCTAGGACTAGCGGCTAACAATGAGCAGTTCTTC. Its protein product is CASSHLLGLAANNEQFF.

The rearrangement links TRBV7-7 to TRBJ2-5; D is uncertain. Germline lookup yields CDR1 SSHAT and CDR2 FNYEAQ (reference sequence). The CDR3 loop spans 13 amino acids. Trimming shortened V by 3 bases and J by 4 bases, and 9 bases separated the two germline ends. The CDR3 DNA sequence: TGTGCCAGCAGCTTCTCCCGAGGAGAGACCCAGTACTTC. Amino acid sequence: CASSFSRGETQYF.

The gene calls are TRBV5-1 and TRBJ1-1, with D unresolved. There are 14 residues in the CDR3. V lost 4 bases and J 0 bases, leaving 10 bases between the germline ends. Germline CDR1 SGHRS, CDR2 YFSETQ. Written as DNA, the CDR3 is TGCGCCAGCAGCGACGACGGAGTGAACACTGAAGCTTTCTTT. This codes for CASSDDGVNTEAFF.

In this sample, this clone turned up a few times. V usage is TRBV2 and J usage is TRBJ2-3; TRBD2 agrees at 13 bases. V gave up 7 bases and J gave up 1 base; unmatched junction bases: 11. The CDR3 extends over 18 amino acids. Germline-derived CDR1 and CDR2 are SNHLY and FYNNEI. CDR3 sequence (DNA): TGTGCCAGCATTCATCCGGGACTAGCGGGATCGGGCACAGATACGCAGTATTTT. Protein product: CASIHPGLAGSGTDTQYF.

CDR3 sequence: CASSFPRSRGGSAEAFF. For the CDR3, the DNA is TGTGCCAGCAGTTTCCCGAGGTCCAGGGGTGGTTCCGCTGAAGCTTTCTTT. The chain combines TRBV27 with TRBJ1-1, with D possibly matching TRBD1 (6 bases). This CDR3 has 17 amino acids. The germline V and J ends were trimmed by 3 bases and 6 bases, with 23 bases remaining between them. Germline V gives CDR1 MNHEY, CDR2 SMNVEV (reference sequence).

For this clone: One junction end does not reproduce the germline sequence, and a read error may be involved. Other DNA sequences in the same sample also yield this CDR3. The J gene is TRBJ2-3, the V gene TRBV5-1; D ambiguous. This CDR3 comprises 14 residues. Per germline, CDR1 SGHRS and CDR2 YFSETQ. The CDR3 nucleotides are TGCGCCAGCAGCATCGACAAGAGCACGGATACGCAGTATTTT. Its protein is CASSIDKSTDTQYF.

This chain links TRBV27 with TRBJ2-7; possibly TRBD1 for D (5 bases). The V end lost 10 bases, the J end lost 3 bases, and 13 bases lay between the germline ends. CDR3 size: 12 residues. Germline assignment: CDR1 MNHEY and CDR2 SMNVEV (reference sequence). CDR3 residues: CATADIFYEQYF. The CDR3 DNA sequence: TGTGCCACTGCGGACATCTTCTACGAGCAGTACTTC.

Worth noting for this clone: The same CDR3 is also encoded by other DNA sequences in this sample. The chain combines TRBV9 with TRBJ1-3, with no clear D. The CDR3 length is 14 residues. The germline V gene encodes CDR1 SGDLS and CDR2 YYNGEE. Trimming stripped 0 bases from V and 0 bases from J, with 4 bases between. DNA for the CDR3: TGTGCCAGCAGCGTAGCCGGCTCTGGAAACACCATATATTTT. It encodes CASSVAGSGNTIYF.

As to this clone: One end of the junction is discordant with germline, which a read error may explain. The chain is built from TRBV5-1 and TRBJ2-4, with a weak D call TRBD2 (6 bases). CDR1 is SGHRS and CDR2 is YFSETQ in the germline V gene. The CDR3 is 15 amino acids. The CDR3 coding sequence is TGCGCCAGCAGCGCCGGGACTGGGGACGGAAACAGTCAGTACTTC. Amino acid sequence: CASSAGTGDGNSQYF.

This chain uses TRBV18 with TRBJ2-2; 8 bases are a match to TRBD2. This CDR3 contains 19 residues. With V trimmed by 5 bases and J by 1 base, 15 bases remained unmatched. Germline assignment: CDR1 KGHSH and CDR2 LQKENI. CDR3 in amino acids: CASSMTGGVHPLNTGELFF. The CDR3 DNA is TGTGCCAGCTCAATGACGGGAGGGGTGCACCCTCTGAACACCGGGGAGCTGTTTTTT.